A single sample gave rise to the 17 T cell receptor beta chains below, sequenced in a study of cytomegalovirus exposure and HLA in healthy donors. With 60 Vbeta and 13 Jbeta primers, the PCR was carried out. Here immunoSEQ multiplex PCR was the method, and the copy in TCRdb shows in-frame clones only, minus some. This sample carries 150,000 to 200,000 clones, 77% of them seen once, and the ten largest clones take approximately 1.3%. The sample comprised PBMCs. These receptors were taken from a woman aged 25 to 39 in good health and CMV-seropositive.

The chain employs TRBV28 and TRBJ1-2; no clear D gene. The germline V gene has CDR1 MDHEN and CDR2 SYDVKM. This CDR3 has 15 residues. The V end lost 6 bases, the J end lost 4 bases, and 18 bases lay between the germline ends. CDR3 protein: CASRHSGKSIYGYTF. The CDR3 DNA is TGTGCCAGCAGACATTCCGGGAAATCGATCTATGGCTACACCTTC.

This clone has only a few counts. This sequence joins TRBV28 and TRBJ2-2; TRBD2 matches 8 bases. The CDR3 contains 16 residues. The V gene end was trimmed by 6 bases and the J gene end by 4 bases; junction bases not matched to a gene: 10. Per germline, CDR1 MDHEN and CDR2 SYDVKM. This CDR3 reads CASSQSTGRGTGELFF. CDR3 nucleotide sequence: TGTGCCAGCAGCCAGAGCACCGGGAGGGGCACCGGGGAGCTGTTTTTT.

Here the CDR3 reads CASSFVLSYEQYF. CDR3 DNA: TGTGCCAGCAGTTTCGTACTTTCCTACGAGCAGTACTTC. V and J are TRBV27 and TRBJ2-7; no definite D call. Trimming pared 3 bases from V and 1 base from J, leaving 7 bases between. Germline V lookup: CDR1 MNHEY, CDR2 SMNVEV (reference sequence). This CDR3 is built from 13 residues.

This clone was picked up a small number of times. The V gene is TRBV28, the J gene TRBJ2-7; D possibly corresponds to TRBD1 (6 bases). The germline gives CDR1 MDHEN, CDR2 SYDVKM. CDR3 length: 15 amino acids. With 7 bases removed from V and 1 base from J, the gap between germline ends came to 17 bases. CDR3 coding DNA: TGTGCCAGCACCATGGGACAATTGAGTTCCTACGAGCAGTACTTC. Translating gives CASTMGQLSSYEQYF.

This clone was seen a few times. The gene calls are TRBV4-1 and TRBJ2-5, with D possibly matching TRBD1 (6 bases). CDR1 is MGHRA and CDR2 is YSYEKL in the germline V gene. V was trimmed by 1 base and J by 2 bases, leaving 14 bases between them. The CDR3 contains 16 residues. CDR3 sequence: CASSQGQQGIQETQYF. The CDR3 coding sequence is TGCGCCAGCAGCCAAGGACAGCAGGGGATACAAGAGACCCAGTACTTC.

The table lists this clone with a count of one. This sequence joins TRBV21-1 and TRBJ2-1; TRBD2, the D gene given by the table, was not confirmed from the DNA. TRBV21-1 is classified as a pseudogene. This CDR3 spans 18 amino acids. The CDR3 sequence is CASSKRQTEGVRVNEQFF. CDR3 bases: TGTGCCAGCAGCAAACGCCAAACCGAGGGCGTGAGAGTCAATGAGCAGTTCTTC.

This chain joins TRBV19 and TRBJ2-7; the match to TRBD2 covers 7 bases. Germline V gives CDR1 LNHDA, CDR2 SQIVND (reference sequence). Losses at the gene ends were 3 bases for V and 3 bases for J; bases not matched to a gene: 5. CDR3 length equals 14 residues. CDR3 amino acids: CASSMTGGRYEQYF. In nucleotides, the CDR3 is TGTGCCAGTAGTATGACGGGAGGACGCTACGAGCAGTACTTC.

Only a few counts were recorded for this clone. V usage is TRBV30 and J usage is TRBJ2-2, with 11 positions matching TRBD2. J lost 5 bases, V lost 2 bases, and 7 bases had no gene match. Germline V gene lookup returns CDR1 GTSNPN and CDR2 SVGIG (reference sequence). The CDR3 spans 16 residues. The CDR3, as DNA: TGTGCCTGGAGTCTGCATCTAGCGGGAGGAACCGGGGAGCTGTTTTTT. It codes for CAWSLHLAGGTGELFF. Using reference TRBV30 and TRBJ2-2 for the parts outside the CDR3, the full variable domain is SQTIHQWPATLVQPVGSPLSLECTVEGTSNPNLYWYRQAAGRGLQLLFYSVGIGQISSEVPQNLSASRPQDRQFILSSKKLLLSDSGFYLCAWSLHLAGGTGELFFGEGSRLTVL.

The chain combines TRBV10-3 with TRBJ1-2; 8 nucleotides match TRBD1. The CDR3 extends over 13 amino acids. Germline assignment: CDR1 ENHRY and CDR2 SYGVKD. The CDR3 here is CATTGAINYGYTF. The CDR3 nucleotides are TGTGCAACGACAGGGGCCATAAACTATGGCTACACCTTC.

The V call is TRBV7-7, the J call TRBJ2-7; 10 bases are shared with TRBD2. Germline V CDR1 and CDR2: SSHAT, FNYEAQ (reference sequence). V gave up 8 bases and J gave up 6 bases; unmatched junction bases: 13. The CDR3 has 15 residues. The CDR3 region has the DNA TGTGCCAGCTGGGTCGGAGCGGGAGGGCCCGGCGAGCAGTACTTC. It codes for CASWVGAGGPGEQYF.

The CDR3 protein is CASSDPPGLTEETQYF. The CDR3 bases are TGTGCCAGCAGTGATCCCCCGGGTCTCACGGAGGAGACCCAGTACTTC. The V gene is TRBV6-1, the J gene TRBJ2-5, with D unresolved. Germline assignment: CDR1 MNHNS and CDR2 SASEGT. The CDR3 loop spans 16 amino acids. The V and J ends lost 3 bases and 5 bases respectively, with 19 bases between them.

The chain couples TRBV19 to TRBJ1-5, with 9 bases aligning to TRBD1. This CDR3 contains 14 residues. Trimming took 4 bases from V and 6 from J; bases not matched to a gene: 4. In germline, CDR1 is LNHDA, CDR2 SQIVND (reference sequence). The DNA of the CDR3 is TGTGCCAGTAGTACCACAGGGGGCGGTCAGCCCCAGCATTTT. Its protein is CASSTTGGGQPQHF.

This clone appeared a few times. The rearrangement uses TRBV27 and TRBJ2-5; TRBD1 might be the D (7 bases). Germline CDR1 reads MNHEY; CDR2 reads SMNVEV (reference sequence). The CDR3 has 15 amino acids. V lost 3 bases, J lost 4 bases, and 15 bases lay in between. In nucleotides, the CDR3 is TGTGCCAGCAGTTTCACAGGGGTCGGGGGAGAGACCCAGTACTTC. As protein: CASSFTGVGGETQYF.

The chain joins TRBV4-3 to TRBJ2-7; 12 nucleotides agree with TRBD2. The V gene end was trimmed by 4 bases and the J gene end by 2 bases; junction bases not matched to a gene: 3. The germline gives CDR1 LGHNA, CDR2 YSLEER. The length of the CDR3 is 15 residues. The CDR3 DNA reads as TGCGCCAGCAGCCTCGGACTAGCGGGAACCTACGAGCAGTACTTC. Residues: CASSLGLAGTYEQYF.

The rearrangement joins TRBV6-4 to TRBJ1-2; TRBD1 aligns across 10 bases. V trimming: 6 bases; J trimming: 7 bases; junction bases outside the gene matches: 5. The CDR3 has 13 residues. In germline, CDR1 is MRHNA, CDR2 SNTAGT. CDR3 sequence (DNA): TGTGCCAGCAGCGTGCGGACAGGGGGTGGCTACACCTTC. Residues: CASSVRTGGGYTF.

The chain combines TRBV28 with TRBJ2-7; 11 bases are shared with TRBD1. The CDR3 length is 15 residues. Germline-derived CDR1 and CDR2 are MDHEN and SYDVKM. Trimming took 6 bases from V and 0 from J; bases not matched to a gene: 4. DNA for the CDR3: TGTGCCAGCAGGAGGGACAGGGGGGTCTCCTACGAGCAGTACTTC. Translation: CASRRDRGVSYEQYF.

This clone was detected a few times. The V call is TRBV2, the J call TRBJ2-5, with 9 bases lining up with TRBD2. The CDR3 is 14 residues long. V was pared by 3 bases and J by 3 bases, with 2 bases of the junction left unmatched. CDR1 and CDR2 (germline): SNHLY, FYNNEI. The CDR3 is CASSDWTSEETQYF. The CDR3 DNA reads as TGTGCCAGCAGTGACTGGACTAGCGAAGAGACCCAGTACTTC.